These 27 T cell receptor beta chains were all obtained from the same sample, sequenced in a study of T cell changes during pregnancy in multiple sclerosis. Libraries were prepared by immunoSEQ multiplex PCR; TCRdb keeps only in-frame clonotypes and omits some of them. The sample shows about 70,000 clones, about 94% of them seen only once. This material consisted of peripheral blood, taken in the third trimester of pregnancy. The source is a female donor with multiple sclerosis, enrolled in a pregnancy study.

The gene calls are TRBV6-6 and TRBJ1-2; D may be TRBD1 (6 bases). Trimming cost V 0 bases and J 4 bases, with 9 bases left between them. This CDR3 is 14 amino acids long. The germline V gene has CDR1 MNHNY and CDR2 SVGAGI (reference sequence). CDR3 sequence: CASSYSGGPYGYTF. Written as DNA, the CDR3 is TGTGCCAGCAGTTACTCGGGGGGGCCCTATGGCTACACCTTC.

The chain combines TRBV29-1 with TRBJ2-2; D possibly corresponds to TRBD2 (5 bases). Germline loops: CDR1 SQVTM, CDR2 ANQGSEA. The CDR3 covers 14 residues. V was trimmed by 5 bases and J by 0 bases, leaving 10 bases between them. The CDR3 region has the DNA TGCAGCGTTCCCCGGGATCCGAACACCGGGGAGCTGTTTTTT. Its protein product is CSVPRDPNTGELFF.

The chain has TRBV18 and TRBJ1-4; 7 bases map to TRBD1. Germline values: CDR1 KGHSH, CDR2 LQKENI. With V trimmed by 4 bases and J by 0 bases, 5 bases remained unmatched. There are 16 residues in the CDR3. As DNA, the CDR3 is TGTGCCAGCTCACTCGGACAGGTTGCAACTAATGAAAAACTGTTTTTT. Its protein product is CASSLGQVATNEKLFF.

This rearrangement joins TRBV6-6 to TRBJ1-6; possible D gene TRBD1, 6 bases. Per the germline V gene, CDR1 is MNHNY and CDR2 is SVGAGI (reference sequence). V shed 7 bases and J shed 0 bases, with 10 bases lying between them. The CDR3 consists of 15 residues. The CDR3 bases are TGTGCCAGCACCCCAGGGGACTCCTATAATTCACCCCTCCACTTT. This codes for CASTPGDSYNSPLHF.

This chain connects TRBV7-2 to TRBJ1-3; D not certain. Germline-derived CDR1 and CDR2 are SGHTA and FQGNSA. This CDR3 is 14 amino acids long. V was pared by 4 bases and J by 0 bases, with 7 bases between. The CDR3 DNA is TGTGCCAGCAGCTCTACAGCCTCTGGAAACACCATATATTTT. Translated, it gives CASSSTASGNTIYF.

V usage is TRBV7-2 and J usage is TRBJ2-1, with 9 bases aligning to TRBD2. Germline V gives CDR1 SGHTA, CDR2 FQGNSA. The CDR3 is 16 amino acids. V shed 2 bases, J shed 2 bases, and the junction held 4 bases outside the gene matches. In DNA, the CDR3 is TGTGCCAGCAGCTTAATGCGGGGGGGCGCCTACAATGAGCAGTTCTTC. This codes for CASSLMRGGAYNEQFF.

The rearrangement uses TRBV5-6 and TRBJ1-3; 9 positions agree with TRBD1. V lost 4 bases, J lost 2 bases, and 4 bases stayed unmatched. Per germline, CDR1 SGHDT and CDR2 YYEEEE. The CDR3 totals 15 residues. CDR3 sequence (DNA): TGTGCCAGCAGCGGATGGGACAGGGCTGGAAACACCATATATTTT. Protein product: CASSGWDRAGNTIYF.

The chain combines TRBV19 with TRBJ2-5, with D tentatively TRBD1 (6 bases). Germline V gives CDR1 LNHDA, CDR2 SQIVND (reference sequence). The CDR3 totals 12 residues. Deletions cut 6 bases from V and 1 base from J, with 6 bases between. CDR3 sequence: CASRTGQETQYF. CDR3 sequence (DNA): TGTGCCAGTAGGACAGGCCAAGAGACCCAGTACTTC.

This chain connects TRBV27 to TRBJ1-2; weak D call: TRBD1 (6 bases). This CDR3 is built from 13 residues. Germline V gene data show CDR1 as MNHEY and CDR2 as SMNVEV (reference sequence). V was cut by 5 bases and J by 4 bases, with 11 bases left in between. CDR3 sequence (DNA): TGTGCCAGCAGTGTACAGGGATTCTATGGCTACACCTTC. Its protein is CASSVQGFYGYTF.

This rearrangement joins TRBV5-1 to TRBJ1-5, with 8 bases matching TRBD1. The CDR3 runs 17 residues. Looked up from germline, CDR1 is SGHRS and CDR2 is YFSETQ. The ends lost 5 bases at V and 0 bases at J; junction bases unmatched: 10. CDR3 sequence reads: CASRHQTGEGSNQPQHF. The CDR3 nucleotides read TGCGCCAGCAGACATCAGACAGGGGAAGGTAGCAATCAGCCCCAGCATTTT.

This chain connects TRBV19 to TRBJ1-2; D gene uncertain. The germline gives CDR1 LNHDA, CDR2 SQIVND (reference sequence). The CDR3 loop spans 10 amino acids. With 6 bases removed from V and 6 bases from J, the gap between germline ends came to 5 bases. CDR3 sequence (DNA): TGTGCCAGTAGGGCGGATGGCTACACCTTC. Residues: CASRADGYTF.

As for this clone: A read error may produce the germline difference seen at one junction end. The chain joins TRBV27 to TRBJ2-1, with D possibly being TRBD1 (5 bases). Germline CDR1 MNHEY, CDR2 SMNVEV (reference sequence). The CDR3 is 14 amino acids. The CDR3 region has the DNA TGTGCCAGCAATTTACAGGCTCCCTACAATGAGCAGTTCTTC. This encodes CASNLQAPYNEQFF.

This chain joins TRBV19 and TRBJ1-2; 9 bases match TRBD1. CDR3 length: 13 residues. In germline, CDR1 is LNHDA, CDR2 SQIVND (reference sequence). The V segment lost 8 bases and the J segment 5 bases; nucleotides outside the gene matches: 6. The CDR3 DNA reads TGTGCCAGTTCCTTTGGACAGGGGTATGGCTACACCTTC. Amino acid sequence: CASSFGQGYGYTF.

This clone was observed a single time. The chain joins TRBV27 to TRBJ1-4; D remains ambiguous. V was clipped by 8 bases and J by 8 bases, with 15 bases between them. The CDR3 runs 13 residues. CDR1 and CDR2 from the germline V gene are MNHEY and SMNVEV (reference sequence). The CDR3 nucleotides are TGTGCCAGCCAACACCGGGCGGGAGAAAAACTGTTTTTT. Translating it yields CASQHRAGEKLFF.

The gene calls are TRBV7-9 and TRBJ1-6; no reliable D call. Germline V lookup: CDR1 SEHNR, CDR2 FQNEAQ (reference sequence). The CDR3 consists of 13 residues. V was clipped by 5 bases and J by 10 bases, with 12 bases between them. This CDR3 is CASSPEGRSPLHF. DNA for the CDR3: TGTGCCAGCAGCCCGGAGGGTAGATCACCCCTCCACTTT.

The gene calls are TRBV5-5 and TRBJ1-1, with 7 bases matching TRBD1. The CDR3 runs to 15 residues. CDR1 and CDR2 from the germline V gene are SGHKS and YYEKEE (reference sequence). V lost 4 bases to trimming and J lost 0 bases; unmatched junction nucleotides: 6. CDR3 sequence: CASSPQTGMNTEAFF. In DNA, the CDR3 is TGTGCCAGCAGCCCTCAGACAGGGATGAACACTGAAGCTTTCTTT.

This clone was recorded a few times. This chain links TRBV25-1 with TRBJ1-1; no definite D call. Trimming stripped 4 bases from V and 0 bases from J, with 9 bases between. The CDR3 sequence is 14 residues long. Germline CDR1 MGHDK, CDR2 SYGVNS. The CDR3 protein is CASSGIGMNTEAFF. Written as DNA, the CDR3 is TGTGCCAGCAGTGGAATCGGGATGAACACTGAAGCTTTCTTT.

The chain couples TRBV11-2 to TRBJ2-2, with D perhaps TRBD2 (5 bases). The V end was cut by 3 bases, the J end by 4 bases, with 9 bases between. CDR3 length: 14 amino acids. Per the germline V gene, CDR1 is SGHAT and CDR2 is FQNNGV. CDR3 residues: CASSFYTSTGELFF. The CDR3 coding sequence is TGTGCCAGCAGCTTTTATACTAGCACCGGGGAGCTGTTTTTT.

The chain links TRBV4-2 to TRBJ1-2; TRBD1 might be the D (6 bases). CDR3 length: 17 residues. The V and J ends lost 0 bases and 0 bases respectively, with 14 bases between them. Per germline, CDR1 LGHNA and CDR2 YNFKEQ. CDR3 coding DNA: TGTGCCAGCAGCCAAGATACGGGGGGACATTCTAACTATGGCTACACCTTC. Translation gives CASSQDTGGHSNYGYTF.

This rearrangement joins TRBV4-3 to TRBJ1-1; D is perhaps TRBD1 (6 bases). Trimming took 5 bases from V and 5 from J, leaving 12 bases between them. The CDR3 length is 13 residues. Germline V gives CDR1 LGHNA, CDR2 YSLEER. CDR3 bases: TGCGCCAGCAGCGAAACAGGGCGGACTGAAGCTTTCTTT. The encoded protein is CASSETGRTEAFF.

The chain links TRBV6-5 to TRBJ2-7; the match to TRBD2 covers 11 bases. Trimming at V came to 1 base and at J to 3 bases, leaving 5 bases not matched to a gene. The germline V gene encodes CDR1 MNHEY and CDR2 SVGAGI. The CDR3 spans 16 residues. The CDR3 DNA follows: TGTGCCAGCAGTTACTGGTCTAGCGGGGGGCTCTACGAGCAGTACTTC. This sequence encodes CASSYWSSGGLYEQYF.

The CDR3 reads CASSLAGRPHEQYF. In DNA, the CDR3 is TGTGCCAGCAGCCTAGCCGGCAGGCCCCACGAGCAGTACTTC. The chain employs TRBV7-3 and TRBJ2-7; possible D gene TRBD2, 5 bases. The CDR3 contains 14 residues. Germline-derived CDR1 and CDR2 are SGHTA and FQGTGA. V gave up 5 bases and J gave up 5 bases, with 16 bases separating them.

This sequence joins TRBV21-1 and TRBJ2-3; TRBD1 is the table's D call, not checked against the DNA. TRBV21-1 is deemed a pseudogene. CDR3 length: 12 residues. The CDR3 nucleotides are TGTGCCAGTTTCAGGGGTCGGTCTGCGCAGTATTTT. Encoded protein: CASFRGRSAQYF.

The rearrangement uses TRBV30 and TRBJ2-5, with TRBD1 identical over 9 bases. After removal of 1 base from V and 1 base from J, the junction contained 7 bases not matched to a gene. In germline, CDR1 is GTSNPN, CDR2 SVGIG (reference sequence). The CDR3 length is 16 residues. CDR3 DNA sequence: TGTGCCTGGAGTGCAGGGACAGGGAGTACCCAAGAGACCCAGTACTTC. This encodes CAWSAGTGSTQETQYF.

The sample holds one count of this clone. This chain connects TRBV5-6 to TRBJ1-4; D unclear. Germline loops: CDR1 SGHDT, CDR2 YYEEEE. The ends were cut back, 2 bases at V and 0 bases at J, with 5 bases in the middle. This CDR3 is built from 14 residues. The CDR3 coding sequence is TGTGCCAGCAGCTTCGGGACAACTAATGAAAAACTGTTTTTT. It encodes CASSFGTTNEKLFF.

This clone occurred once. This rearrangement joins TRBV2 to TRBJ2-3, with D possibly being TRBD1 (6 bases). The CDR3 has 15 residues. The V end lost 7 bases, the J end lost 0 bases, and 14 bases lay between the germline ends. Germline V gene lookup returns CDR1 SNHLY and CDR2 FYNNEI. DNA for the CDR3: TGTGCCAGCAAAAGTGACAGGCCTAGCACAGATACGCAGTATTTT. It is translated as CASKSDRPSTDTQYF.

The CDR3 DNA is TGTGCCAGCAGTAAGACAGTCAATCAGCCCCAGCATTTT. This codes for CASSKTVNQPQHF. The rearrangement links TRBV6-1 to TRBJ1-5, with a weak D call TRBD1 (5 bases). The CDR3 has 13 amino acids. From germline, CDR1 is MNHNS and CDR2 SASEGT. V was cut by 5 bases and J by 3 bases, with 8 bases left in between.